This TCR beta chain derives from a study of blood T cell repertoires in COVID-19 (dated by TCRdb to 2020 to 2022). Concerning the study at large: Samples from collaborators originated in the United States, Italy and Spain and spanned both the acute and convalescent phases of COVID-19. The material from the prospective study consisted of cDNA or gDNA derived from T cells, B-cell-depleted T cells, or PBMCs. Deeply sampled blood TCRbeta repertoires from subjects exposed to, actively infected with, or recovered from COVID-19 were included in the dataset. The repertoires were released in a freely available public database intended as a resource for research on the immune response to SARS-CoV-2. The samples were drawn from two sources: the first 160 participants of the ongoing ImmuneRACE study, and some 1,300 subjects contributed by 6 global collaborators. The sample metadata nearly always contained a de-identified subject ID, COVID-19 status, age in years and sex. HLA class I and class II types, where available, came from metadata supplied by the sample provider rather than from assay-based typing.

Broad study findings and their caveats: The quantity of clinical and demographic metadata differed by source and by participant and was supplied without curation.

Concerning this clone itself: The antigen this receptor binds is unknown. Base qualities are not recorded, but no much larger clone differs from it by a single base.

Whole blood was collected in K2EDTA tubes by collaborating institutions according to the institutions' own protocols. Collaborator samples were shipped for TCRbeta analysis as frozen whole blood, isolated PBMCs, or DNA extracted from either sample type. The immunoSEQ Assay, a bias-controlled multiplex PCR, was used to amplify TCRbeta CDR3 regions from genomic DNA. The published analysis was carried out like this. The number of nucleated cells in each sample was estimated from the amplification of reference gene primers within the assay. To quantify the absolute abundance of each unique TCRbeta CDR3 rearrangement, sequence reads were collapsed and filtered. Productive Simpson clonality was computed per sample as the square root of Simpson's diversity index over productive rearrangements. TCRdb's version of the immuneACCESS table is confined to in-frame rearrangements and falls short of the full clone set. An unresolved V gene accounts for under half of the shortfall where checked; the remainder is of unknown origin. V and J calls plus clone size are reproduced from that table; the DNA served to infer D and trimming. For this sample the table gives roughly 180,000 clones, of which 86% were detected only once. The leading ten clones occupy 8% to 10% of the sample.

The junction shows trimming of 3 bases on V and 9 bases on J, and the gene matches do not reach 5 bases of it. Taken from cysteine to phenylalanine, the CDR3 has 13 residues. The entry retains the CDR3 DNA only, 39 bases that are in frame from base 1. Per the germline V gene (reference sequence), LNHNV is the CDR1 and YYDKDF is the CDR2. The sequence came from a man aged 60 to 69 with acute or convalescent COVID-19. The source material was peripheral blood. Recombination joined TRBV15 with TRBJ1-5, with 7 middle bases fitting TRBD1. This receptor has the CDR3 CATSSIDRAPQHF. The sequence in DNA is TGTGCCACCAGCAGCATAGACAGGGCGCCCCAGCATTTT.